This T cell receptor (beta chain) was captured by sequencing in a study of shared clonotypes between healthy human individuals. The replicate PCRs on unsorted PBMC were given about 0.3 ug DNA, which is tens of thousands of T cell genomes. Sequencing of unsorted PBMC DNA was carried out using ten immunoSEQ deep assay plates. Method: immunoSEQ multiplex PCR; TCRdb's copy keeps in-frame clones and lacks some. The repertoire includes nearly 500,000 clones, 76% of them detected once, and over 10% sits in the top ten. As concerns this clone: The antigen remains undetermined. This specimen includes other DNA sequences encoding the same CDR3.

General observations from the study: Sample collection involved blood only; tissue repertoires are likely different.

Germline V lookup: CDR1 SGHVS, CDR2 FNYEAQ. The CDR3 has 15 residues. Trimming shortened V by 5 bases and J by 5 bases, and 16 bases separated the two germline ends. The chain recombines TRBV7-6 with TRBJ2-1; perhaps TRBD1 as D (6 bases). The specimen sequenced was PBMCs. The TCR comes from a woman aged 40 to 49 in good health. Some clones in this sample may be carry-over from other donors' samples. The DNA of the CDR3 is TGTGCCAGCAGCCTGGGAACAGGGAACCACAATGAGCAGTTCTTC. Translated, it gives CASSLGTGNHNEQFF.